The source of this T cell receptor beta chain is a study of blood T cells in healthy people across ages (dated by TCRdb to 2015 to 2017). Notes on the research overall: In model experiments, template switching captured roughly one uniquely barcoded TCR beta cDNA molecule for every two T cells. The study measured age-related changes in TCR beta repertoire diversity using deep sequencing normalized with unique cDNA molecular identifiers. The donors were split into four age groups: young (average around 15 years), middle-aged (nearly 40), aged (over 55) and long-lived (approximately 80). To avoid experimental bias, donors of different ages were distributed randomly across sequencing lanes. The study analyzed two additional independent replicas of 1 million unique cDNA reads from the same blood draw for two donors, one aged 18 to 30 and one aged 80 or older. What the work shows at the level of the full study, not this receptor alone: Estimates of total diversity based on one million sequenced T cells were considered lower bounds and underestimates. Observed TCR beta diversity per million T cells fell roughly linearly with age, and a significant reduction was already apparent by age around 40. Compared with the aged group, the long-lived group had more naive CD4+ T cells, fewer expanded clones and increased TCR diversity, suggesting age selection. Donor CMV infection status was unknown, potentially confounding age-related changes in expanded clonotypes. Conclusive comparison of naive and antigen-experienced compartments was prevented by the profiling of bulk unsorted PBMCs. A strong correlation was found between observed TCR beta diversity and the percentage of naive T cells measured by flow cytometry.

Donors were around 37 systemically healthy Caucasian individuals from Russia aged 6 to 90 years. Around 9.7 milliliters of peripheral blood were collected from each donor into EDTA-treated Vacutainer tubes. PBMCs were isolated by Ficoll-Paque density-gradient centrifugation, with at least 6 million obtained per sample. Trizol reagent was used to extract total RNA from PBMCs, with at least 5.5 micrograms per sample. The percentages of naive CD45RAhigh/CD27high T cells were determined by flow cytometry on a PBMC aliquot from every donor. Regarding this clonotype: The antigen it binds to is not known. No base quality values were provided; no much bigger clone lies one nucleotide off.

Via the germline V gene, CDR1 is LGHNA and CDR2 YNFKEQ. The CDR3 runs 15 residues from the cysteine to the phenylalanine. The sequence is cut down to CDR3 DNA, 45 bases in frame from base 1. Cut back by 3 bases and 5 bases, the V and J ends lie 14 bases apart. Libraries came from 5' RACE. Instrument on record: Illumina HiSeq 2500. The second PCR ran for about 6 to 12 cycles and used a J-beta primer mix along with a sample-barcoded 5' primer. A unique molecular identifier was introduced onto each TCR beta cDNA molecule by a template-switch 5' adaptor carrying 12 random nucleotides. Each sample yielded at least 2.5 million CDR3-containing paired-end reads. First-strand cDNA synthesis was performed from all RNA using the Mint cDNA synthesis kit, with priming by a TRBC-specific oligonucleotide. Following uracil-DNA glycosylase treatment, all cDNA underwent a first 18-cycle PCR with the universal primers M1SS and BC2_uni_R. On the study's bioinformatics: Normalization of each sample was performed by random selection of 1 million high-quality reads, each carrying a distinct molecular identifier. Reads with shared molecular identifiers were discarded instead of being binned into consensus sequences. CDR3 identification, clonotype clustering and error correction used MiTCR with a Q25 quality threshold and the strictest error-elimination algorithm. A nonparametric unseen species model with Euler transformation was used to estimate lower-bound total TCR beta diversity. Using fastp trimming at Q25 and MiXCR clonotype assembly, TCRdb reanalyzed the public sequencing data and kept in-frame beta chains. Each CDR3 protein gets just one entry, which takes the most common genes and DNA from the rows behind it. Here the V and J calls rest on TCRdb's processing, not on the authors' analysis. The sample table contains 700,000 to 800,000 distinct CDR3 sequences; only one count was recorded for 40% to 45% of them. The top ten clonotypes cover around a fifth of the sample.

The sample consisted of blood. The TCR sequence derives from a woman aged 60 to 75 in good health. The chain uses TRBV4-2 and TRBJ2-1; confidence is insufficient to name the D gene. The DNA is TGTGCCAGCAGCCAGCGGCCTGGCCCCAACAATGAGCAGTTCTTC. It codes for CASSQRPGPNNEQFF.